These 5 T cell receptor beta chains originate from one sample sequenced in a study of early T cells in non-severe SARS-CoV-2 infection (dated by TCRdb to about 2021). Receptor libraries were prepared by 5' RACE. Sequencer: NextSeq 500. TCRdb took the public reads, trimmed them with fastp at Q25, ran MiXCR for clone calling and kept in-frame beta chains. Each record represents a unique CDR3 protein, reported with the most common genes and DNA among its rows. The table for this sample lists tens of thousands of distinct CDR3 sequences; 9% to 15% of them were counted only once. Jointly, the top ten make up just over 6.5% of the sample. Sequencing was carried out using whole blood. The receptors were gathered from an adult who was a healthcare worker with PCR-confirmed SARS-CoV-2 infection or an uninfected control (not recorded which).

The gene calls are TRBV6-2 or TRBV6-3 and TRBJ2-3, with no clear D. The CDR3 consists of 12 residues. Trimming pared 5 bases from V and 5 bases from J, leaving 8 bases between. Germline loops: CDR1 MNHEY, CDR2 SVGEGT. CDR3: CASSILRDTQYF. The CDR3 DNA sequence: TGTGCCAGCAGTATCCTTCGAGATACGCAGTATTTT.

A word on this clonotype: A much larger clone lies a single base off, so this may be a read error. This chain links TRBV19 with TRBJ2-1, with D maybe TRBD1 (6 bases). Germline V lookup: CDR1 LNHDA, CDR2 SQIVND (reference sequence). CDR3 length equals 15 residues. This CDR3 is CASGGGRSSFNEQFF. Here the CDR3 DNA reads TGTGCCAGTGGGGGCGGACGGAGCTCCTTCAATGAGCAGTTCTTC.

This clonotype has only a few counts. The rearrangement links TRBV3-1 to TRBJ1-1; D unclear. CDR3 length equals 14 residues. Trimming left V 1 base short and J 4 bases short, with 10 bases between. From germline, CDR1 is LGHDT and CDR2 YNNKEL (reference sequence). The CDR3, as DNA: TGTGCCAGCAGCCAAGGAACCTGGAGCACTGAAGCTTTCTTT. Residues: CASSQGTWSTEAFF.

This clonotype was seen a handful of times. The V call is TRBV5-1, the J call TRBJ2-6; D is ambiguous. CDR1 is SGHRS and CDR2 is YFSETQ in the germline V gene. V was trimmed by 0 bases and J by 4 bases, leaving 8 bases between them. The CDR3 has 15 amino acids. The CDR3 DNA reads TGCGCCAGCAGCTTGGGAGTGGCCGGGGCCAACGTCCTGACTTTC. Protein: CASSLGVAGANVLTF.

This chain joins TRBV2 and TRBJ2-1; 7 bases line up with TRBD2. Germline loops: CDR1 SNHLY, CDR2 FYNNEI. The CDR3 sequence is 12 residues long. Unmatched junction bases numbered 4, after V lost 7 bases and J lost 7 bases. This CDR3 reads CASKTSRNEQFF. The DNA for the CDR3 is TGTGCCAGCAAGACTAGCCGGAATGAGCAGTTCTTC.